The 28 T cell receptor beta chains below come from one sample, sequenced in a study of blood T cell repertoires in COVID-19 (dated by TCRdb to the early 2020s). Receptors were amplified or captured by the immunoSEQ multiplex PCR assay. In TCRdb, the immuneACCESS table is reduced to in-frame sequences with V and J assigned. These tables do not hold every clone; where another copy was compared, an unresolved V gene accounts for under half, and the others remain unexplained. In all, the sample holds 200,000 to 250,000 clones, and roughly 83% of those were seen once. Together, the top ten hold around 1.9% of the sample. The sequenced sample consisted of PBMCs or T cells enriched from blood (not recorded which). Receptors were obtained from a woman aged 50 to 60 who had recovered from COVID-19.

In this sample, this clone turned up once. The chain uses TRBV7-9 and TRBJ1-2; D unclear. CDR3 length: 13 residues. CDR1 and CDR2 (germline): SEHNR, FQNEAQ (reference sequence). Trimming left V 2 bases short and J 0 bases short, with 4 bases between. For the CDR3, the DNA is TGTGCCAGCAGCTTAATAGCTAACTATGGCTACACCTTC. Its translation: CASSLIANYGYTF. The full variable domain, with the rest looked up from reference TRBV7-9 and TRBJ1-2, is DTGVSQNPRHKITKRGQNVTFRCDPISEHNRLYWYRQTLGQGPEFLTYFQNEAQLEKSRLLSDRFSAERPKGSFSTLEIQRTEQGDSAMYLCASSLIANYGYTFGSGTRLTVV.

The rearrangement joins TRBV5-5 to TRBJ2-6, with 9 bases fitting TRBD1. Losses at the gene ends were 4 bases for V and 9 bases for J; bases not matched to a gene: 8. Germline V gene data show CDR1 as SGHKS and CDR2 as YYEKEE (reference sequence). This CDR3 is 15 amino acids long. The CDR3 DNA reads TGTGCCAGCAGCCTTTCGACAGGGGGAGGCAACGTCCTGACTTTC. This encodes CASSLSTGGGNVLTF.

This rearrangement joins TRBV2 to TRBJ1-5; D unclear. The V end was cut by 5 bases, the J end by 3 bases, with 11 bases between. The CDR3 covers 14 residues. The germline V gene has CDR1 SNHLY and CDR2 FYNNEI. The CDR3 sequence is CASSLRVTNQPQHF. The CDR3 bases are TGTGCCAGCAGTCTCCGGGTTACCAATCAGCCCCAGCATTTT.

V gene TRBV27 combines with J gene TRBJ1-4, with D tentatively TRBD1 (5 bases). Trimming cost V 6 bases and J 7 bases, with 21 bases left between them. This CDR3 is 16 amino acids long. Per the germline V gene, CDR1 is MNHEY and CDR2 is SMNVEV (reference sequence). DNA for the CDR3: TGTGCCAGCAGAGGGGCGAGCGCCACATCGGGTGAAAAACTGTTTTTT. Protein: CASRGASATSGEKLFF.

The chain employs TRBV4-3 and TRBJ1-3, with TRBD1 as a possible D gene (6 bases). The V gene's germline CDR1 is LGHNA and CDR2 YSLEER. The CDR3 is 13 amino acids. Trimming left V 1 base short and J 8 bases short, with 9 bases between. CDR3 in DNA: TGCGCCAGCAGCCAAGGAAGGACAGACACCATATATTTT. Protein product: CASSQGRTDTIYF.

The CDR3: CASSTQGGKQFF. CDR3 bases: TGTGCCAGCAGTACGCAGGGCGGGAAGCAGTTCTTC. V and J are TRBV27 and TRBJ2-1, with D maybe TRBD2 (6 bases). The CDR3 runs 12 residues. V lost 5 bases to trimming and J lost 11 bases, with 13 bases between them. Per germline, CDR1 MNHEY and CDR2 SMNVEV (reference sequence).

This chain connects TRBV14 to TRBJ2-7, with 7 bases identical to TRBD2. The germline CDR1 and CDR2 sequences are SGHDN and FVKESK. Trimming cost V 1 base and J 2 bases; bases outside gene matches: 5. The CDR3 length is 15 residues. Here the CDR3 reads CASSQVASGTYEQYF. As DNA, the CDR3 is TGTGCCAGCAGCCAAGTTGCTAGCGGTACCTACGAGCAGTACTTC. Supplemented by reference TRBV14 and TRBJ2-7, the full variable domain reads EAGVTQFPSHSVIEKGQTVTLRCDPISGHDNLYWYRRVMGKEIKFLLHFVKESKQDESGMPNNRFLAERTGGTYSTLKVQPAELEDSGVYFCASSQVASGTYEQYFGPGTRLTVT.

The chain links TRBV7-2 to TRBJ2-7, with D perhaps TRBD2 (7 bases). Between the trimmed V and J ends, which lost 4 bases and 3 bases, there was a span of 22 bases. The CDR3 loop spans 17 amino acids. The germline V gene encodes CDR1 SGHTA and CDR2 FQGNSA. Written as DNA, the CDR3 is TGTGCCAGCAGCTCCAAACCCCGGGGGGCCGGCAGCTACGAGCAGTACTTC. As protein: CASSSKPRGAGSYEQYF.

The chain joins TRBV4-1 to TRBJ2-2, with no clear D. The CDR3 contains 17 residues. The V gene lost 3 bases and the J gene lost 7 bases, with 21 bases spanning the gap. In germline, CDR1 is MGHRA, CDR2 YSYEKL. The CDR3 loop is CASSQPVRGRRGGELFF. The CDR3 DNA sequence: TGCGCCAGCAGCCAGCCTGTCCGAGGAAGGCGCGGCGGGGAGCTGTTTTTT.

The chain uses TRBV7-2 and TRBJ1-2, with D hard to call. V was trimmed by 5 bases and J by 8 bases, leaving 12 bases between them. Germline lookup yields CDR1 SGHTA and CDR2 FQGNSA. The CDR3 loop spans 12 amino acids. The CDR3 coding sequence is TGTGCCAGCAGCCTCGCCCAGAGGGGCTACACCTTC. This translates into CASSLAQRGYTF. Full variable domain (remainder filled in from reference TRBV7-2 and TRBJ1-2): GAGVSQSPSNKVTEKGKDVELRCDPISGHTALYWYRQSLGQGLEFLIYFQGNSAPDKSGLPSDRFSAERTGGSVSTLTIQRTQQEDSAVYLCASSLAQRGYTFGSGTRLTVV.

Details on this clone: Other DNA sequences from this sample encode an identical CDR3 as well. The chain carries TRBV7-2 and TRBJ1-2; TRBD1 might be the D (6 bases). Looked up from germline, CDR1 is SGHTA and CDR2 is FQGNSA. V was pared by 3 bases and J by 7 bases, with 9 bases between. This CDR3 is built from 12 residues. The CDR3 spells CASSLPGVGYTF. CDR3 coding DNA: TGTGCCAGCAGCTTGCCAGGGGTTGGCTACACCTTC.

Here the CDR3 reads CASSVAPEMGNTIYF. Written as DNA, the CDR3 is TGTGCCAGCAGCGTAGCTCCCGAGATGGGAAACACCATATATTTT. The chain is built from TRBV9 and TRBJ1-3; D gene ambiguous. The germline V gene encodes CDR1 SGDLS and CDR2 YYNGEE. This CDR3 has 15 amino acids. V lost 0 bases and J 4 bases, leaving 11 bases between the germline ends.

The chain carries TRBV2 and TRBJ2-2; possible D gene TRBD2, 6 bases. In germline, CDR1 is SNHLY, CDR2 FYNNEI. V was trimmed by 6 bases and J by 2 bases, leaving 13 bases between them. CDR3 length: 15 residues. The chain's CDR3 is CASRRGGVNTGELFF. The CDR3 DNA reads as TGTGCCAGCAGGAGAGGAGGGGTTAACACCGGGGAGCTGTTTTTT.

The chain is built from TRBV4-3 and TRBJ1-2; possibly TRBD1 for D (5 bases). Germline V gene lookup returns CDR1 LGHNA and CDR2 YSLEER. Trimming removed 2 bases at V and 4 bases at J, with 14 bases between. The CDR3 is 15 amino acids. The CDR3 is CASSQRQSQGYGYTF. CDR3 bases: TGCGCCAGCAGCCAACGACAGAGCCAAGGCTATGGCTACACCTTC.

The gene calls are TRBV7-2 and TRBJ2-7; 7 bases line up with TRBD2. Germline V gene data show CDR1 as SGHTA and CDR2 as FQGNSA. The CDR3 is 13 amino acids. V was clipped by 4 bases and J by 3 bases; unmatched bases: 3. The CDR3 reads CASSSREGYEQYF. CDR3 sequence (DNA): TGTGCCAGCAGCTCGAGGGAGGGCTACGAGCAGTACTTC.

This clone was observed once. This chain links TRBV15 with TRBJ2-3; tentatively, D is TRBD1 (8 bases). CDR3 length: 16 amino acids. The germline CDR1 and CDR2 sequences are LNHNV and YYDKDF (reference sequence). Trimming took 3 bases from V and 8 from J, leaving 21 bases between them. As DNA, the CDR3 is TGTGCCACCAGCAGGACAACCGGGACAGGACTAGGTACGCAGTATTTT. The encoded protein is CATSRTTGTGLGTQYF.

J is TRBJ2-3 and V is TRBV4-1; TRBD2 agrees at 11 bases. The germline gives CDR1 MGHRA, CDR2 YSYEKL. Trimming removed 4 bases from V and 0 bases from J; junction bases left unmatched: 6. CDR3 size: 17 residues. Here the CDR3 reads CASSPGLAASSTDTQYF. CDR3 in DNA: TGCGCCAGCAGCCCGGGACTAGCGGCTTCTAGCACAGATACGCAGTATTTT.

The V gene is TRBV19, the J gene TRBJ2-5; D might be TRBD1 (6 bases). The germline gives CDR1 LNHDA, CDR2 SQIVND (reference sequence). This CDR3 spans 12 amino acids. V shed 9 bases and J shed 2 bases, with 10 bases lying between them. The CDR3 protein is CASGQKQETQYF. CDR3 coding DNA: TGTGCCAGCGGACAGAAACAAGAGACCCAGTACTTC.

Notes on this clone: Other DNA sequences in the sample encode the same CDR3. The J gene is TRBJ1-3, the V gene TRBV6-5, with 7 nucleotides matching TRBD1. Germline V gene sequence: CDR1 MNHEY, CDR2 SVGAGI. The CDR3 has 14 residues. Losses at the gene ends were 5 bases for V and 0 bases for J; bases not matched to a gene: 1. CDR3 residues: CASSRDSSGNTIYF. CDR3 nucleotide sequence: TGTGCCAGCAGTCGGGACAGCTCTGGAAACACCATATATTTT.

The chain couples TRBV11-2 to TRBJ2-7; TRBD1 is a possible D gene (6 bases). The CDR3 contains 12 residues. CDR1 and CDR2 (germline): SGHAT, FQNNGV. Between the trimmed V and J ends, which lost 3 bases and 3 bases, there was a span of 6 bases. Here the CDR3 DNA reads TGTGCCAGCAGCTTGGACAGCTACGAGCAGTACTTC. This codes for CASSLDSYEQYF.

The chain links TRBV5-1 to TRBJ2-2; unclear D gene. The CDR3 runs 15 residues. Germline loops: CDR1 SGHRS, CDR2 YFSETQ. V lost 2 bases and J lost 0, with 8 bases in between. The CDR3 DNA reads TGCGCCAGCAGCTTCGACTTTTCGAACACCGGGGAGCTGTTTTTT. Translated: CASSFDFSNTGELFF.

The V and J genes are TRBV28 and TRBJ1-3; 8 bases are shared with TRBD1. The CDR3 loop spans 13 amino acids. Unmatched junction bases numbered 3, after V lost 6 bases and J lost 5 bases. Per germline, CDR1 MDHEN and CDR2 SYDVKM. The CDR3 spells CASRGQGRNTIYF. CDR3 DNA sequence: TGTGCCAGCAGAGGACAGGGAAGAAACACCATATATTTT.

The rearrangement uses TRBV6-5 and TRBJ1-5, with D uncertain. Per the germline V gene, CDR1 is MNHEY and CDR2 is SVGAGI. Deletions cut 4 bases from V and 3 bases from J, with 13 bases between. The CDR3 sequence is 15 residues long. CDR3 amino acids: CASSSGFVPNQPQHF. The CDR3 coding sequence is TGTGCCAGCAGTTCCGGTTTTGTCCCCAATCAGCCCCAGCATTTT.

This clone has just one count. This chain uses TRBV30 with TRBJ1-3, with 8 positions matching TRBD1. Germline V gene sequence: CDR1 GTSNPN, CDR2 SVGIG (reference sequence). CDR3 length equals 13 residues. V trimming: 6 bases; J trimming: 2 bases; junction bases outside the gene matches: 3. CDR3 amino acids: CACPTGAGNTIYF. The CDR3 region has the DNA TGTGCCTGTCCGACAGGGGCTGGAAACACCATATATTTT.

This chain uses TRBV30 with TRBJ1-2, with 9 bases matching TRBD1. Looked up from germline, CDR1 is GTSNPN and CDR2 is SVGIG (reference sequence). V lost 0 bases to trimming and J lost 8 bases; unmatched junction nucleotides: 4. The CDR3 totals 13 residues. The CDR3 reads CAWSVGTGSGYTF. DNA for the CDR3: TGTGCCTGGAGTGTAGGGACAGGGTCGGGCTACACCTTC.

V usage is TRBV4-1 and J usage is TRBJ1-3; D not resolved. The CDR3 has 16 amino acids. In germline, CDR1 is MGHRA, CDR2 YSYEKL. Trimming shortened V by 0 bases and J by 0 bases, and 9 bases separated the two germline ends. The CDR3 region has the DNA TGCGCCAGCAGCCAAGAGGGCCACTTCTCTGGAAACACCATATATTTT. Its translation: CASSQEGHFSGNTIYF.

The rearrangement joins TRBV5-6 to TRBJ2-7; the D gene is possibly TRBD1 (5 bases). The V gene lost 0 bases and the J gene lost 2 bases, with 15 bases spanning the gap. The CDR3 runs to 16 residues. Per the germline V gene, CDR1 is SGHDT and CDR2 is YYEEEE. As DNA, the CDR3 is TGTGCCAGCAGCTTGGGGGGCCGGTACAGCGCCTACGAGCAGTACTTC. Protein product: CASSLGGRYSAYEQYF.

The genes are TRBV6-5 and TRBJ2-7; tentative D call: TRBD1 (5 bases). This CDR3 region has 14 residues. Per the germline V gene, CDR1 is MNHEY and CDR2 is SVGAGI. The ends were cut back, 5 bases at V and 2 bases at J, with 13 bases in the middle. CDR3 residues: CASSPNTGPYEQYF. The CDR3 nucleotides read TGTGCCAGCAGTCCTAATACAGGTCCCTACGAGCAGTACTTC.